This T cell receptor beta chain was retrieved from a study of T cell responses to AZD1222 COVID-19 vaccine. Findings and limits, study-wide: There were vaccine-associated CD4 TCRs across spike, dominant at 160-218 and 743-854.

Assay: immunoSEQ multiplex PCR; the TCRdb copy retains only in-frame clones and omits some. The repertoire includes some 98,000 clones, 88% of them detected once, and about an eighth sits in the top ten. Note on this clone: Its antigen is unknown.

The sequenced sample was peripheral blood, obtained on day 0 of AZD1222 vaccination. The receptor was derived from an adult in good health.

DNA for the CDR3: TGTGCTAGTGGTTTGGACCAGGGTATGGCTTTCTTT. Its translation is CASGLDQGMAFF. The rearrangement uses TRBV12-5 and TRBJ1-1; TRBD1 might be the D (5 bases). Trimming cost V 1 base and J 11 bases, with 11 bases left between them. CDR3 length equals 12 residues. Germline V lookup: CDR1 LGHNT, CDR2 FRNRAP.